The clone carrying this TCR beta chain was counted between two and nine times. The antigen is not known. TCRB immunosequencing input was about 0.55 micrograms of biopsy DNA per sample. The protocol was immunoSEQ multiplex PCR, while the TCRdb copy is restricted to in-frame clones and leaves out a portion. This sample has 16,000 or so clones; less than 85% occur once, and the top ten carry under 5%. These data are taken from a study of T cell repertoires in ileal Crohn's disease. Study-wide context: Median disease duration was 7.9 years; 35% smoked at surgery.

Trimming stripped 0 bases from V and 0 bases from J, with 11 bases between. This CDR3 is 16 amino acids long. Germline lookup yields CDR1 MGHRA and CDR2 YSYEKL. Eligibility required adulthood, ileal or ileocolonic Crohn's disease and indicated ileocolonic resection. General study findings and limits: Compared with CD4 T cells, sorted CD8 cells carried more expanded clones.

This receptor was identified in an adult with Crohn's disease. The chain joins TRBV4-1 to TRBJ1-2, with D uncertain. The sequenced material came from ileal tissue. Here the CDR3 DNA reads TGCGCCAGCAGCCAAGAAGCGCTCATCACTAACTATGGCTACACCTTC. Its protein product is CASSQEALITNYGYTF.